This TCR beta chain comes out of a study of cytomegalovirus exposure and HLA in healthy donors. This clone was counted a few times. Researchers ran the PCR with 60 Vbeta and 13 Jbeta primers. Profiled with immunoSEQ multiplex PCR; TCRdb holds only in-frame clones, not every one. The sample yields roughly 200,000 clones, 60% to 80% seen once. The sequenced material came from PBMCs. This TCR was sampled from a man between 60 and 75 years old in good health and CMV-seronegative.

The CDR3 region is CSVEEASGYTF. For the CDR3, the DNA is TGCAGCGTTGAAGAAGCAAGCGGCTACACCTTC. This sequence joins TRBV29-1 and TRBJ1-2; unclear D gene. Between the trimmed V and J ends, which lost 0 bases and 8 bases, there was a span of 7 bases. The CDR3 covers 11 residues. CDR1 is SQVTM, CDR2 ANQGSEA, per germline.